The entry that follows covers one T cell receptor (beta chain) sequence. This clonotype occurred many times. The specificity of this receptor is unknown. It has no much larger one-base neighbor in the sample; base qualities were not kept. The TCR beta CDR3 regions were amplified from RNA transcripts. The first round of RT-PCR for the TCR CDR3 was performed with the HTBI primer set and the Qiagen OneStep RT-PCR kit. Libraries were constructed in a second round of multiplex PCR, after which size selection and purification were performed. Sequencing of the libraries was done on an Illumina HiSeq2000 using paired-end 100 bp reads. Per the original workflow: Raw data were processed with SOAPnuke, discarding reads with adapters, uncalled bases, mean Phred below 15, or no exact constant-primer or identifier match. High-quality paired reads were merged with COPE v1.2.5, and unique nucleotide sequences were defined as clonotypes. MiTCR v1.1 was used to align clonotypes to the IMGT TRBV, TRBD and TRBJ reference segments. Only V-J combinations with frequency above 0.0001, covering about 99% of repertoires, were analysed. A TCS score was defined as the ratio of F50 (clonal expansion) to E x V (chaos), with BLOSUM62-based TCRdist applied between CDR3 peptides within each V-J. Welch's t-statistics and random forest reduced around 520 V-J features to roughly 13, which were used in a naive Bayes classifier (R e1071). The Morisita-Horn index was used to measure how similar the thyroid and blood repertoires were. TCRdb reanalyzed the raw reads on its own, using fastp at Q25 for trimming and MiXCR for clone calling, and kept in-frame beta chains. Every distinct CDR3 protein forms one entry, paired with its most common genes and DNA. TCRdb, not the authors, supplied the V and J calls. The sample contains 480,000 or so distinct CDR3 sequences, around 43% of them found a single time. About two fifths of the sample belongs to the ten largest clones.

This sample was taken from a study of T cells in Graves' hyperthyroidism and ophthalmopathy (dated by TCRdb to between 2018 and 2020). At the level of the whole study: To identify TCR V-J signatures that set the groups apart, the researchers used a discovery cohort of about a hundred patients, made up of 40 to 45 with Graves' ophthalmopathy and some 58 with stable Graves' hyperthyroidism. Whether ophthalmopathy could be predicted prospectively was tested in an independent validation cohort made up of under 20 hyperthyroidism patients plus 17 patients who later progressed to ophthalmopathy. The 90 to 100 discovery patients were randomly divided into training and test sets at a 7:3 ratio. Thyroid tissue and blood T-cell repertoires from six Graves' hyperthyroidism patients were also compared in the study. After sampling, hyperthyroidism patients received methimazole starting at 30 mg daily, and ophthalmopathy patients received high-dose intravenous methylprednisolone. The paper reports TCR Vbeta CDR3 sequencing of some 140 peripheral blood samples: approximately 43 ophthalmopathy, about 75 hyperthyroidism and around 17 progressor patients.

According to the germline V gene (reference sequence), CDR1 reads SEHNR and CDR2 reads FQNEAQ. There are 18 amino acids in the CDR3, from cysteine to phenylalanine inclusive. Only the CDR3 region is kept as DNA, spanning 54 bases read in frame from base 1. The V end loses 2 bases and the J end loses 4 bases, and a stretch of 23 bases separates them. The study excluded patients with uncontrolled infections, other autoimmune diseases, pregnancy or lactation. Diagnoses were based on clinical symptoms, serum thyroxine and TRAb, thyroid ultrasound and orbital computed tomography. Total RNA was extracted with Trizol reagent, and quality was checked on an Agilent 2100 Bioanalyzer. The research as a whole found: Blood samples also contained most of the expanded thyroid clonotypes (frequency above 0.001), which suggests that blood repertoires may reflect thyroid immune responses. No statistical method was used to set the sample size in advance, and investigators knew the group allocation. Ophthalmopathy was separated from stable hyperthyroidism by a 13 V-J signature model, with about 88% sensitivity and 81% to 83% specificity obtained in cross-validation and 80%/75% obtained in testing. In validation, the model predicted progression to ophthalmopathy with approximately 70% sensitivity and less than 75% specificity, a median of roughly seven months before onset.

This sequence uses TRBV7-9 and TRBJ2-5; the D segment could be TRBD1, given 6 matching bases. This clonotype was sampled from an adult woman with Graves' disease, either hyperthyroidism or ophthalmopathy (not recorded which). Sequenced sample: peripheral blood or thyroid tissue (not recorded which). The bases are TGTGCCAGCAGCTTAAGGCCTGATTTCGGGATAGGGGGAGAGACCCAGTACTTC. Translated, it gives CASSLRPDFGIGGETQYF.